Listed below are T cell receptor beta chains from one sample, sequenced in a study of T cell responses to AZD1222 COVID-19 vaccine. Here immunoSEQ multiplex PCR was the method, and the copy in TCRdb shows in-frame clones only, minus some. The sample comprises roughly 270,000 clones, around 93% of which are singletons, and 0.55% rests with the top ten. This sample comprised peripheral blood, obtained 28 days after the second AZD1222 dose. The receptors originated from an adult who received the AZD1222 COVID-19 vaccine. Both conserved end residues are part of each CDR3. D genes are given only for firm matches. The size field is filled for only some rows; it gives once, few, many or a size class.

CDR3: CASSEHNTGELFF; DNA: TGTGCCAGCAGTGAACACAACACCGGGGAGCTGTTTTTT; D: NA; size: few; V: TRBV6-1; J: TRBJ2-2
CDR3: CASSYQTGNTEAFF; DNA: TGTGCCAGCAGTTACCAGACAGGCAACACTGAAGCTTTCTTT; D: NA; size: NA; V: TRBV28; J: TRBJ1-1
CDR3: CASTGGRGPTEAFF; DNA: TGTGCCAGCACTGGTGGAAGGGGGCCCACTGAAGCTTTCTTT; D: TRBD1; size: NA; V: TRBV6-5; J: TRBJ1-1
CDR3: CASSLSPGRPSTDTQYF; DNA: TGCGCCAGCAGTCTCAGCCCGGGACGACCTAGCACAGATACGCAGTATTTT; D: NA; size: NA; V: TRBV23-1; J: TRBJ2-3
CDR3: CASSLESGRKDEQFF; DNA: TGTGCCAGCAGCTTAGAAAGCGGGAGGAAGGATGAGCAGTTCTTC; D: TRBD2; size: few; V: TRBV7-2; J: TRBJ2-1
CDR3: CASKELTNTEAFF; DNA: TGTGCCAGTAAGGAGTTAACGAACACTGAAGCTTTCTTT; D: NA; size: NA; V: TRBV19; J: TRBJ1-1
CDR3: CASRGGGRQPQHF; DNA: TGTGCCAGCAGAGGAGGCGGCCGTCAGCCCCAGCATTTT; D: NA; size: NA; V: TRBV2; J: TRBJ1-5
CDR3: CASSLSSRPFSGNTIYF; DNA: TGTGCCAGCAGCTTATCTTCGAGACCATTCTCTGGAAACACCATATATTTT; D: NA; size: NA; V: TRBV5-4; J: TRBJ1-3
CDR3: CASSLVSRQETQYF; DNA: TGTGCCAGCAGCTTAGTTTCGCGACAAGAGACCCAGTACTTC; D: NA; size: NA; V: TRBV7-2; J: TRBJ2-5
CDR3: CASSQAWGLGNTIYF; DNA: TGTGCCAGCAGCCAGGCCTGGGGGCTTGGAAACACCATATATTTT; D: NA; size: once; V: TRBV7-6; J: TRBJ1-3
CDR3: CASSGTPGSYGYTF; DNA: TGTGCCAGCAGCGGGACACCTGGGAGCTATGGCTACACCTTC; D: NA; size: NA; V: TRBV9; J: TRBJ1-2
CDR3: CASSQDFGREQFF; DNA: TGTGCCAGCAGCCAAGATTTCGGCAGAGAGCAGTTCTTC; D: NA; size: NA; V: TRBV14; J: TRBJ2-1
CDR3: CASSIGTSAYNEQFF; DNA: TGTGCCAGTAGTATAGGGACTAGCGCCTACAATGAGCAGTTCTTC; D: TRBD2; size: NA; V: TRBV19; J: TRBJ2-1
CDR3: CATREGWGNQPQHF; DNA: TGTGCCACCAGAGAGGGCTGGGGCAATCAGCCCCAGCATTTT; D: NA; size: NA; V: TRBV15; J: TRBJ1-5
CDR3: CASSLRVTGGDQPQHF; DNA: TGTGCCAGCAGCTTGCGGGTGACAGGGGGCGATCAGCCCCAGCATTTT; D: TRBD1; size: NA; V: TRBV5-5; J: TRBJ1-5
CDR3: CASTTLQEPRILNTGELFF; DNA: TGTGCCAGCACTACTTTACAGGAGCCGCGAATCCTAAACACCGGGGAGCTGTTTTTT; D: NA; size: NA; V: TRBV7-9; J: TRBJ2-2
CDR3: CAWSVDGINYEQYF; DNA: TGTGCCTGGAGTGTAGATGGGATAAACTACGAGCAGTACTTC; D: NA; size: once; V: TRBV30; J: TRBJ2-7
CDR3: CASSLSRRGFGILGSPLHF; DNA: TGTGCCAGCAGCTTAAGCCGTAGGGGGTTCGGGATATTAGGCTCACCCCTCCACTTT; D: NA; size: NA; V: TRBV7-8; J: TRBJ1-6
CDR3: CASSLAGDEQFF; DNA: TGCGCCAGCAGTCTAGCAGGGGATGAGCAGTTCTTC; D: NA; size: NA; V: TRBV5-1; J: TRBJ2-1
CDR3: CASSRGAGEETQYF; DNA: TGTGCCAGCTCGCGAGGGGCCGGGGAAGAGACCCAGTACTTC; D: NA; size: NA; V: TRBV18; J: TRBJ2-5
CDR3: CASSGSTSGGAGELFF; DNA: TGCGCCAGCAGCGGCTCGACTAGCGGGGGGGCCGGGGAGCTGTTTTTT; D: TRBD2; size: NA; V: TRBV5-1; J: TRBJ2-2
CDR3: CASRGGKGVNQPQHF; DNA: TGTGCCAGCAGAGGCGGGAAGGGGGTCAATCAGCCCCAGCATTTT; D: NA; size: once; V: TRBV28; J: TRBJ1-5
CDR3: CASSFQGSIFEQYF; DNA: TGTGCCAGCAGTTTCCAGGGGTCCATTTTCGAGCAGTACTTC; D: NA; size: NA; V: TRBV28; J: TRBJ2-7
CDR3: CASSPGGDSETQYF; DNA: TGTGCCAGCAGCCCTGGAGGGGATTCGGAGACCCAGTACTTC; D: NA; size: NA; V: TRBV11-3; J: TRBJ2-5
CDR3: CASSASGTSGEYEQYF; DNA: TGTGCCAGCAGCGCCTCCGGGACTAGCGGAGAATACGAGCAGTACTTC; D: TRBD2; size: NA; V: TRBV9; J: TRBJ2-7
CDR3: CASSVDKDTQYF; DNA: TGTGCCAGCAGCGTAGATAAGGATACGCAGTATTTT; D: NA; size: NA; V: TRBV9; J: TRBJ2-3
CDR3: CASSPSPNQPQHF; DNA: TGTGCCAGCTCACCTTCCCCCAATCAGCCCCAGCATTTT; D: NA; size: once; V: TRBV18; J: TRBJ1-5
CDR3: CASSENRQPQHF; DNA: TGTGCCAGCAGTGAAAATCGTCAGCCCCAGCATTTT; D: NA; size: once; V: TRBV2; J: TRBJ1-5
CDR3: CASRGLQGRGTEAFF; DNA: TGTGCCAGCAGGGGTCTACAGGGGCGCGGGACTGAAGCTTTCTTT; D: TRBD1; size: NA; V: TRBV11-2; J: TRBJ1-1
CDR3: CASSEAPPRGSTEAFF; DNA: TGTGCCAGCAGTGAAGCCCCCCCAAGGGGTAGCACTGAAGCTTTCTTT; D: NA; size: NA; V: TRBV2; J: TRBJ1-1
CDR3: CASSLRHSSTDTQYF; DNA: TGTGCCAGCAGTTTACGACACTCTAGCACAGATACGCAGTATTTT; D: NA; size: NA; V: TRBV27; J: TRBJ2-3
CDR3: CASTLTSGELFF; DNA: TGTGCCAGCACCCTGACCTCGGGGGAGCTGTTTTTT; D: NA; size: NA; V: TRBV28; J: TRBJ2-2
CDR3: CASSDGSTRDTQYF; DNA: TGTGCCAGCAGCGACGGGTCGACCAGGGATACGCAGTATTTT; D: NA; size: NA; V: TRBV28; J: TRBJ2-3
CDR3: CASGLGDANEKLFF; DNA: TGCGCCAGCGGGTTGGGGGACGCTAATGAAAAACTGTTTTTT; D: NA; size: once; V: TRBV5-1; J: TRBJ1-4
CDR3: CASSPLYRTANYGYTF; DNA: TGTGCCAGCAGTCCCCTTTACAGGACGGCTAACTATGGCTACACCTTC; D: NA; size: NA; V: TRBV27; J: TRBJ1-2
CDR3: CASSPPLAGVYEQYF; DNA: TGTGCCAGCTCACCACCTCTAGCGGGTGTATACGAGCAGTACTTC; D: TRBD2; size: once; V: TRBV18; J: TRBJ2-7
CDR3: CASSQAGTVAYEQYF; DNA: TGCGCCAGCAGTCAAGCCGGGACAGTAGCCTACGAGCAGTACTTC; D: TRBD1; size: NA; V: TRBV23-1; J: TRBJ2-7
CDR3: CASTFGGGAGYEQYF; DNA: TGTGCCAGCACCTTTGGGGGAGGGGCCGGGTACGAGCAGTACTTC; D: TRBD2; size: NA; V: TRBV2; J: TRBJ2-7
CDR3: CASSTDRRSSGNTIYF; DNA: TGTGCCAGCAGTACGGACAGAAGGAGCTCTGGAAACACCATATATTTT; D: NA; size: NA; V: TRBV27; J: TRBJ1-3
CDR3: CAEFGTPIYEQYF; DNA: TGTGCCGAATTCGGGACCCCCATCTACGAGCAGTACTTC; D: NA; size: NA; V: TRBV6-7; J: TRBJ2-7
CDR3: CACRDSQNLGNTIYF; DNA: TGTGCCTGCCGGGACAGCCAGAATCTTGGAAACACCATATATTTT; D: TRBD1; size: NA; V: TRBV19; J: TRBJ1-3
CDR3: CASSPRGAGGPNEQFF; DNA: TGTGCCAGCAGTCCGAGGGGGGCGGGAGGCCCCAATGAGCAGTTCTTC; D: TRBD2; size: NA; V: TRBV7-3; J: TRBJ2-1
CDR3: CASSLLSGRANGELFF; DNA: TGTGCCAGCAGCTTACTAAGCGGGAGGGCAAACGGGGAGCTGTTTTTT; D: TRBD2; size: NA; V: TRBV11-3; J: TRBJ2-2
CDR3: CASTPGPRAYEQYF; DNA: TGTGCCAGCACCCCGGGACCGAGAGCCTACGAGCAGTACTTC; D: NA; size: NA; V: TRBV28; J: TRBJ2-7
CDR3: CASSDPGQGNTEAFF; DNA: TGTGCCAGCAGTGACCCGGGACAAGGGAACACTGAAGCTTTCTTT; D: NA; size: NA; V: TRBV25-1; J: TRBJ1-1
CDR3: CASSSTGQRYEQYF; DNA: TGTGCCAGCAGTTCCACGGGACAGCGATACGAGCAGTACTTC; D: TRBD1; size: NA; V: TRBV6-5; J: TRBJ2-7
CDR3: CASSKKAADLAKNIQYF; DNA: TGTGCCAGCAGCAAAAAGGCGGCAGACCTAGCCAAAAACATTCAGTACTTC; D: NA; size: NA; V: TRBV21-1; J: TRBJ2-4
CDR3: CASSQGTTLQETQYF; DNA: TGTGCCAGCAGCCAAGGGACAACCCTTCAAGAGACCCAGTACTTC; D: NA; size: NA; V: TRBV3-1/TRBV3-2; J: TRBJ2-5